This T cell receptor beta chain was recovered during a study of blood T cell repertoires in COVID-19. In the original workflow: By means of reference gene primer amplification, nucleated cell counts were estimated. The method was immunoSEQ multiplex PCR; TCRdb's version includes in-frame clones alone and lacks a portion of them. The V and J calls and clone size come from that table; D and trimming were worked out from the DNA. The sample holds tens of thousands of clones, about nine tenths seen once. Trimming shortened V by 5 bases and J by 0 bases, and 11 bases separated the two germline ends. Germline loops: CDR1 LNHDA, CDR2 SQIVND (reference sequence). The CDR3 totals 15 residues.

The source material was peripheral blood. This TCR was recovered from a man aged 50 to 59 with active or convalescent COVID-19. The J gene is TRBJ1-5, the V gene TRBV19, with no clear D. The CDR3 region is CASSVQILSNQPQHF. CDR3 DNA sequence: TGTGCCAGTAGTGTACAGATTCTTAGCAATCAGCCCCAGCATTTT.